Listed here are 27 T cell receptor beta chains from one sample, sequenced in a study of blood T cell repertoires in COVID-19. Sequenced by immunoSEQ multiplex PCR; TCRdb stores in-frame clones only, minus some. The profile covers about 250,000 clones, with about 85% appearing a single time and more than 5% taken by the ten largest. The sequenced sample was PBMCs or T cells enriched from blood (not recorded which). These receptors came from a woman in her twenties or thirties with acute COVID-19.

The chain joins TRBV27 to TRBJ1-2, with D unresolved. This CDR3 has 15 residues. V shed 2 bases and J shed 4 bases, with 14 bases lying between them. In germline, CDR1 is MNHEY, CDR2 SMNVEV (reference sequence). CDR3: CASSLRGSQLYGYTF. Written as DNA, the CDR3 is TGTGCCAGCAGTTTAAGAGGATCCCAGCTCTATGGCTACACCTTC.

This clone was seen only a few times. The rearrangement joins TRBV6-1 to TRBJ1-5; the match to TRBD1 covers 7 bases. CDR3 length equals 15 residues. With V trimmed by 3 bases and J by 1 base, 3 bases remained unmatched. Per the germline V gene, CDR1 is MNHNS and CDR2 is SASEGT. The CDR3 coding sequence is TGTGCCAGCAGTGATGGGACAGCCAGCAATCAGCCCCAGCATTTT. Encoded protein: CASSDGTASNQPQHF.

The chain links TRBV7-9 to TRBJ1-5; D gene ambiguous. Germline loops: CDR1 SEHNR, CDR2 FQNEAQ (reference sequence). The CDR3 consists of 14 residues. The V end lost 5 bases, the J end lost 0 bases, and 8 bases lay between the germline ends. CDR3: CASSLLNSNQPQHF. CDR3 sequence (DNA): TGTGCCAGCAGCCTCTTAAATAGCAATCAGCCCCAGCATTTT.

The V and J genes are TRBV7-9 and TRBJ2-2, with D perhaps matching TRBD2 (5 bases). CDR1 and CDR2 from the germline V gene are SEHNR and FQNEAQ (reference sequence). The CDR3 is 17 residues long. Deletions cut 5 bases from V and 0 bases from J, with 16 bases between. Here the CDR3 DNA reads TGTGCCAGCAGCGACCGACTGGGAGAATCGAACACCGGGGAGCTGTTTTTT. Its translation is CASSDRLGESNTGELFF. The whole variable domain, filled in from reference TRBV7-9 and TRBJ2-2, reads DTGVSQNPRHKITKRGQNVTFRCDPISEHNRLYWYRQTLGQGPEFLTYFQNEAQLEKSRLLSDRFSAERPKGSFSTLEIQRTEQGDSAMYLCASSDRLGESNTGELFFGEGSRLTVL.

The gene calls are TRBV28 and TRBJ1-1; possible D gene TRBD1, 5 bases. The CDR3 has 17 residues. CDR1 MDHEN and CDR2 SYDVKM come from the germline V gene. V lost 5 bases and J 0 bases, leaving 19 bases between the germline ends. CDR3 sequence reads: CASSPPARQSMNTEAFF. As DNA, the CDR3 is TGTGCCAGCAGTCCCCCGGCCCGACAGTCCATGAACACTGAAGCTTTCTTT. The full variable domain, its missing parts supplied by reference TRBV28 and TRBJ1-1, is DVKVTQSSRYLVKRTGEKVFLECVQDMDHENMFWYRQDPGLGLRLIYFSYDVKMKEKGDIPEGYSVSREKKERFSLILESASTNQTSMYLCASSPPARQSMNTEAFFGQGTRLTVV.

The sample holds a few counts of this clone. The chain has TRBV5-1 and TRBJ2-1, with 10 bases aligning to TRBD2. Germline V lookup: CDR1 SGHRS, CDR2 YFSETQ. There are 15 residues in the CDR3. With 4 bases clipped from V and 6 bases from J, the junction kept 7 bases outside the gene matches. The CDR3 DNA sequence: TGCGCCAGCAGCCTAACCGGGACTAGCGCCAATGAGCAGTTCTTC. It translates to CASSLTGTSANEQFF.

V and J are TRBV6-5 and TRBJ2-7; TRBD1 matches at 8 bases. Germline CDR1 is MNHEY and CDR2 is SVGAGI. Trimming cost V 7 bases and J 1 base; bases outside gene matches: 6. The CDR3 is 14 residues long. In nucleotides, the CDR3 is TGTGCCAGCACCACCGGGACAGGATCCTACGAGCAGTACTTC. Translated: CASTTGTGSYEQYF.

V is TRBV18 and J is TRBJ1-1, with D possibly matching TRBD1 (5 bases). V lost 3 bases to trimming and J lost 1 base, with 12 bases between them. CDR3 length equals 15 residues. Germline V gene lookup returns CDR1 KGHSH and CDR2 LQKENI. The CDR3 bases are TGTGCCAGCTCACCGGTGAACGGGGGGAACACTGAAGCTTTCTTT. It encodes CASSPVNGGNTEAFF.

DNA of the CDR3: TGTGCCAGTAGTATGTCCGGGCGGGGGGGCCGTAGAAATGAGCAGTTCTTC. Its protein is CASSMSGRGGRRNEQFF. V and J are TRBV19 and TRBJ2-1; 9 bases are a match to TRBD2. V trimming: 3 bases; J trimming: 7 bases; junction bases outside the gene matches: 13. Per germline, CDR1 LNHDA and CDR2 SQIVND (reference sequence). This CDR3 contains 17 residues. The full variable domain, its missing parts supplied by reference TRBV19 and TRBJ2-1, is DGGITQSPKYLFRKEGQNVTLSCEQNLNHDAMYWYRQDPGQGLRLIYYSQIVNDFQKGDIAEGYSVSREKKESFPLTVTSAQKNPTAFYLCASSMSGRGGRRNEQFFGPGTRLTVL.

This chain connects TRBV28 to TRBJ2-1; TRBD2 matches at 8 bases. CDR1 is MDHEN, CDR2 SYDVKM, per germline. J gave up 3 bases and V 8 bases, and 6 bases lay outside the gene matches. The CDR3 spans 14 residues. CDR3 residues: CASGSGINYNEQFF. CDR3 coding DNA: TGTGCCAGCGGTAGCGGGATTAACTACAATGAGCAGTTCTTC.

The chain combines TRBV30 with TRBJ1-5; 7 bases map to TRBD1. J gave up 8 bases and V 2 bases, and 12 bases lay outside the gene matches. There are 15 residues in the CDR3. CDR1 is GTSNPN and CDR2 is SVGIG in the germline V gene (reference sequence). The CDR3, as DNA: TGTGCCTGGAGTACGAACTCTAGGGGGCGCAAGCCCCAGCATTTT. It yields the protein CAWSTNSRGRKPQHF.

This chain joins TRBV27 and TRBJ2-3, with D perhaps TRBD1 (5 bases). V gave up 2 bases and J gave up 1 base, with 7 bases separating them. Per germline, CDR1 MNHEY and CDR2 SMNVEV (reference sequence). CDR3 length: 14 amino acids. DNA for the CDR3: TGTGCCAGCAGTTTAAAACAGGGCACAGATACGCAGTATTTT. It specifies CASSLKQGTDTQYF.

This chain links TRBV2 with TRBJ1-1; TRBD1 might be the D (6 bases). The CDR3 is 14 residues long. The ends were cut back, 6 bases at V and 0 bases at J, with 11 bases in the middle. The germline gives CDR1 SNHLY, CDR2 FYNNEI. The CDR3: CASSGQLMNTEAFF. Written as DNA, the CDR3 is TGTGCCAGCAGCGGACAGCTCATGAACACTGAAGCTTTCTTT.

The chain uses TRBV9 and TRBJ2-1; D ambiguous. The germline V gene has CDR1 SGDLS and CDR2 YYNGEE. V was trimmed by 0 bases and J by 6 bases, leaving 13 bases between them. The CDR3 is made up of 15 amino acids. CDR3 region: CASSVETRFGNEQFF. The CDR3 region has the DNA TGTGCCAGCAGCGTAGAGACAAGATTCGGCAATGAGCAGTTCTTC.

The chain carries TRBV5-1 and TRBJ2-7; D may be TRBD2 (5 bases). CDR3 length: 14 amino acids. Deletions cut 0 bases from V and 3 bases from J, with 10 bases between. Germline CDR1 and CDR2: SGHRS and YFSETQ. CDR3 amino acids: CASSLVGGLYEQYF. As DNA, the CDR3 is TGCGCCAGCAGCTTGGTTGGAGGACTCTACGAGCAGTACTTC.

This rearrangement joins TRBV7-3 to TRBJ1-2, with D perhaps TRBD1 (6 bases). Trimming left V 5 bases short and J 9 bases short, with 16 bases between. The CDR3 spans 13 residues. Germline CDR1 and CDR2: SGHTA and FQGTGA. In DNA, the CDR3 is TGTGCCAGCAGCGACAATGGGGACACGAGCTACACCTTC. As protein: CASSDNGDTSYTF. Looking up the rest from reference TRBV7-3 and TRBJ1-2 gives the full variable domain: GAGVSQTPSNKVTEKGKYVELRCDPISGHTALYWYRQSLGQGPEFLIYFQGTGAADDSGLPNDRFFAVRPEGSVSTLKIQRTERGDSAVYLCASSDNGDTSYTFGSGTRLTVV.

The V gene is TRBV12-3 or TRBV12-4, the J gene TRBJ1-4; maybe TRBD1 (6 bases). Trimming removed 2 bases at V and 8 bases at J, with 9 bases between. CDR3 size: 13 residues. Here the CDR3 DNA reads TGTGCCAGCAGTTTATCAGGGGTCGAAAAACTGTTTTTT. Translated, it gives CASSLSGVEKLFF.

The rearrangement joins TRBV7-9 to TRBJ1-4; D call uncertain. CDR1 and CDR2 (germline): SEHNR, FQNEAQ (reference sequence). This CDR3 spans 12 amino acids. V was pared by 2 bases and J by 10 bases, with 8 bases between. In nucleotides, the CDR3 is TGTGCCAGCAGCTTACGTGCCGGAAAACTGTTTTTT. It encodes CASSLRAGKLFF.

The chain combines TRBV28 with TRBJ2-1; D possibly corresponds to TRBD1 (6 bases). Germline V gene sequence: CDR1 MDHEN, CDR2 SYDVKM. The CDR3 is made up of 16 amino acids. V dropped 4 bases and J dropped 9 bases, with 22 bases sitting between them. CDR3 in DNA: TGTGCCAGCAGTTCACCCCAGGGGATCCTTTTCAGTGAGCAGTTCTTC. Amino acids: CASSSPQGILFSEQFF.

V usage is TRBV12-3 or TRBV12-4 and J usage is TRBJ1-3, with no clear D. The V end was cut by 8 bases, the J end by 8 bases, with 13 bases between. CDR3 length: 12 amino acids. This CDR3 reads CASELRSDTIYF. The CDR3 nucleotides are TGTGCCAGCGAATTGAGGTCGGACACCATATATTTT.

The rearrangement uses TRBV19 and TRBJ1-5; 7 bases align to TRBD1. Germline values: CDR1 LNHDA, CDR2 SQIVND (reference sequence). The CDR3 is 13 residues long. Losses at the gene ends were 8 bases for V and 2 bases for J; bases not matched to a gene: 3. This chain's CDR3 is CASHRGGNQPQHF. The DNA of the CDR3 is TGTGCCAGTCACAGGGGAGGCAATCAGCCCCAGCATTTT.

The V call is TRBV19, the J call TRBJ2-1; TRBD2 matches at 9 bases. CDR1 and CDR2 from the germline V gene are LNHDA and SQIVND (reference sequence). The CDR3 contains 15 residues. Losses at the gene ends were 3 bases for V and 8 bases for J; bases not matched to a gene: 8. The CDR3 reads CASSMGGRAADEQFF. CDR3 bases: TGTGCCAGTAGTATGGGCGGGAGGGCCGCAGATGAGCAGTTCTTC.

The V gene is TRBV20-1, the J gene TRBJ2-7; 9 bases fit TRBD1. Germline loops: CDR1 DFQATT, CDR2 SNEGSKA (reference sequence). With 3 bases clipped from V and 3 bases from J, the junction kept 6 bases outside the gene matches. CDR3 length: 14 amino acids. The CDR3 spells CSASTGTGIYEQYF. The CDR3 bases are TGCAGTGCTAGTACCGGGACAGGGATCTACGAGCAGTACTTC.

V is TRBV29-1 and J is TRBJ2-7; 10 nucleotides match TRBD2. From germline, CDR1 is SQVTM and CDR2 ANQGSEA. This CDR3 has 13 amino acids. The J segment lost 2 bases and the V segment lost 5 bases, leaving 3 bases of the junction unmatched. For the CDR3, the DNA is TGCAGCGTTAGAACTAGCGGGGCCTACGAGCAGTACTTC. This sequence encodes CSVRTSGAYEQYF.

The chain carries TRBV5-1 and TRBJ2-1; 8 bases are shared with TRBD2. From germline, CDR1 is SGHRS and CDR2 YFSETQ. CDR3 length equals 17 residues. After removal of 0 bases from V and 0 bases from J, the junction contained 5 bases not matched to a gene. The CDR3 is CASSLVLAGGSYNEQFF. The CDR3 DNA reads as TGCGCCAGCAGCTTGGTGTTGGCGGGGGGCTCCTACAATGAGCAGTTCTTC.

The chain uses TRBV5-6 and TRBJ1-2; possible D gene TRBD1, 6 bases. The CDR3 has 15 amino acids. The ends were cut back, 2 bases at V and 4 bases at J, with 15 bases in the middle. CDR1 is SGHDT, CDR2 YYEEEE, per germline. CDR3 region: CASSFIPLQGYGYTF. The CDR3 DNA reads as TGTGCCAGCAGCTTCATCCCCCTACAGGGCTATGGCTACACCTTC.

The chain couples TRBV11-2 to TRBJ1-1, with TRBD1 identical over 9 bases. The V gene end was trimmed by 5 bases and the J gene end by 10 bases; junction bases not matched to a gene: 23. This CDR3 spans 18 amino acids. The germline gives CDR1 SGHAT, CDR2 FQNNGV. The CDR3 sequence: CASSLYPEPGQGGGRAFF. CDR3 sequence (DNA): TGTGCCAGCAGCCTATATCCAGAACCGGGACAGGGAGGGGGGCGAGCTTTCTTT.